Presented here are 11 T cell receptor beta chains from one specimen sequenced in a study of patients and donors after allogeneic stem cell transplantation. TCRdb called the RT-PCR reads again in MiXCR, with one record for every CDR3 protein. This table has around 200,000 distinct CDR3 sequences, around 41% appearing once. Sequencing was performed on blood, either unsorted or a sorted T cell fraction (not recorded which). The receptors stem from a human donor who was either an allogeneic HSCT recipient or a stem cell or donor lymphocyte infusion donor (not recorded which). It is not recorded whose cells these are; they may come from a transplant donor.

This clonotype was picked up many times. V and J are TRBV10-3 and TRBJ1-5; TRBD1 matches 8 bases. The germline V gene has CDR1 ENHRY and CDR2 SYGVKD. V was clipped by 6 bases and J by 1 base; unmatched bases: 5. This CDR3 region has 15 residues. The CDR3 protein is CAISETGASNQPQHF. The CDR3 nucleotides read TGTGCCATCAGCGAGACAGGGGCAAGCAATCAGCCCCAGCATTTT.

The V and J genes are TRBV7-2 and TRBJ1-6; perhaps TRBD1 as D (5 bases). The germline V gene has CDR1 SGHTA and CDR2 FQGNSA. This CDR3 is 16 amino acids long. Trimming removed 5 bases from V and 6 bases from J, with 17 bases in between. CDR3 residues: CASSPGTGLANSPLHF. In DNA form, the CDR3 reads TGTGCCAGCAGCCCCGGGACGGGCCTGGCTAATTCACCCCTCCACTTT.

This clonotype was detected a few times. V usage is TRBV25-1 and J usage is TRBJ1-2; 10 positions match TRBD1. V lost 4 bases to trimming and J lost 2 bases; unmatched junction nucleotides: 10. Germline V gene sequence: CDR1 MGHDK, CDR2 SYGVNS. This CDR3 region has 17 residues. CDR3 sequence reads: CASSGRDRGLLNYGYTF. The CDR3 nucleotides read TGTGCCAGCAGTGGCCGGGACAGGGGTCTACTAAACTATGGCTACACCTTC.

The rearrangement links TRBV12-3 or TRBV12-4 to TRBJ1-1; D gene unclear. This CDR3 region has 12 residues. V shed 6 bases and J shed 0 bases, with 5 bases lying between them. The CDR3 DNA reads TGTGCCAGCAGGACAATGAACACTGAAGCTTTCTTT. Protein: CASRTMNTEAFF.

The CDR3 region is CSVEDADRGYEQYF. The CDR3 DNA follows: TGCAGCGTTGAAGATGCGGACAGGGGGTACGAGCAGTACTTC. The V and J genes are TRBV29-1 and TRBJ2-7; 10 nucleotides line up with TRBD1. Germline V gene data show CDR1 as SQVTM and CDR2 as ANQGSEA. The CDR3 consists of 14 residues. The trim removed 0 bases at V and 4 bases at J, leaving 3 bases unmatched.

The CDR3 sequence is CASSPLQAVYGYTF. CDR3 sequence (DNA): TGTGCCAGCAGCCCACTCCAGGCGGTCTATGGCTACACCTTC. The V gene is TRBV7-7, the J gene TRBJ1-2; D unresolved. Trimming pared 5 bases from V and 4 bases from J, leaving 14 bases between. The CDR3 sequence is 14 residues long. CDR1 is SSHAT and CDR2 is FNYEAQ in the germline V gene (reference sequence).

The genes are TRBV15 and TRBJ1-5, with a weak D call TRBD1 (6 bases). V was pared by 8 bases and J by 2 bases, with 7 bases between. Per germline, CDR1 LNHNV and CDR2 YYDKDF (reference sequence). The CDR3 extends over 12 amino acids. The CDR3 DNA follows: TGTGCCACCCGACAGGGCAATCAGCCCCAGCATTTT. It codes for CATRQGNQPQHF.

This sequence joins TRBV12-3 or TRBV12-4 and TRBJ2-7; 7 bases fit TRBD1. V lost 7 bases and J lost 2; bases outside the gene matches: 11. The CDR3 contains 15 residues. The CDR3 is CASNSYRGGAYEQYF. The CDR3 DNA reads as TGTGCCAGCAACTCCTACAGGGGTGGGGCCTACGAGCAGTACTTC.

V and J are TRBV3-1 and TRBJ2-3, with TRBD2 as a possible D gene (5 bases). This CDR3 is 15 amino acids long. Trimming removed 2 bases at V and 2 bases at J, with 11 bases between. Germline V gene sequence: CDR1 LGHDT, CDR2 YNNKEL (reference sequence). This chain's CDR3 is CASSQQADSTDTQYF. Here the CDR3 DNA reads TGTGCCAGCAGCCAACAAGCGGACTCCACAGATACGCAGTATTTT.

The chain couples TRBV3-1 to TRBJ2-3; 10 nucleotides match TRBD2. Germline V gene sequence: CDR1 LGHDT, CDR2 YNNKEL (reference sequence). V gave up 2 bases and J gave up 1 base; unmatched junction bases: 15. This CDR3 region has 20 residues. The CDR3 loop reads CASSQTGLAITQPRTDTQYF. The CDR3 nucleotides read TGTGCCAGCAGCCAAACGGGACTAGCGATCACTCAGCCTCGCACAGATACGCAGTATTTT.

A few counts support this clonotype. The rearrangement uses TRBV6-1 and TRBJ1-1, with D unresolved. This CDR3 is 12 amino acids long. Germline V lookup: CDR1 MNHNS, CDR2 SASEGT. V was shortened by 6 bases and J by 3 bases, with 8 bases between the two germline ends. The CDR3 region is CASRDSYTEAFF. CDR3 DNA sequence: TGTGCCAGCAGGGACTCGTACACTGAAGCTTTCTTT.